These 13 T cell receptor beta chains were all obtained from the same sample, sequenced in a study of cytomegalovirus exposure and HLA in healthy donors (dated by TCRdb to 2016 to 2017). Receptor libraries were prepared by the immunoSEQ multiplex PCR assay. For the multiplex PCR, a mixture combining 60 forward primers for TCR Vbeta segments and 13 reverse primers for TCR Jbeta segments was used. The source is immuneACCESS, and TCRdb retained only in-frame sequences with V and J called. Part of the clones is not carried over; for the studies checked, unresolved V genes explain less than half of this, and the remainder is unexplained. The sample table shows about 130,000 clones, and over 9.5% are seen once. About 4.6% of the sample comes from the top ten. Specimen: PBMCs. The receptors were sampled from a woman aged 18-29 years in good health and CMV-seropositive.

Only a few counts were recorded for this clone. The V and J genes are TRBV30 and TRBJ2-7; TRBD2 matches at 10 bases. The germline V gene encodes CDR1 GTSNPN and CDR2 SVGIG (reference sequence). The V and J ends lost 0 bases and 5 bases, in that order; junction bases with no gene match: 10. This CDR3 has 16 amino acids. The CDR3 DNA is TGTGCCTGGAGTGTTAGAATAGCGGGAGGTAGTAACGAGCAGTACTTC. Amino acid sequence: CAWSVRIAGGSNEQYF.

This clone has just a few counts. This chain joins TRBV19 and TRBJ2-1, with 10 positions matching TRBD2. The CDR3 sequence is 14 residues long. Germline V gene sequence: CDR1 LNHDA, CDR2 SQIVND (reference sequence). The V segment lost 7 bases and the J segment 7 bases; nucleotides outside the gene matches: 7. For the CDR3, the DNA is TGTGCCAGTAAGACCAGCGGGAGGGGGAATGAGCAGTTCTTC. Translated: CASKTSGRGNEQFF.

The rearrangement joins TRBV23-1 to TRBJ1-2; tentative D call: TRBD1 (5 bases). TRBV23-1 is assigned to the ORF class and has an uncertain function. V was pared by 2 bases and J by 4 bases, with 23 bases between. CDR3 length equals 18 residues. The CDR3 coding sequence is TGCGCCAGCAGTCAAGCAGACCCGGGGCTAGCGTGGGTCTATGGCTACACCTTC. Amino acids: CASSQADPGLAWVYGYTF.

The genes are TRBV12-5 and TRBJ1-5, with 7 bases fitting TRBD1. Trimming removed 6 bases from V and 2 bases from J; junction bases left unmatched: 7. The CDR3 is made up of 15 amino acids. CDR1 and CDR2 from the germline V gene are LGHNT and FRNRAP. CDR3 residues: CASGAGDSGNQPQHF. CDR3 DNA: TGTGCTAGTGGAGCGGGGGACAGTGGCAATCAGCCCCAGCATTTT. The full variable domain, rest sourced from reference TRBV12-5 and TRBJ1-5, is DARVTQTPRHKVTEMGQEVTMRCQPILGHNTVFWYRQTMMQGLELLAYFRNRAPLDDSGMPKDRFSAEMPDATLATLKIQPSEPRDSAVYFCASGAGDSGNQPQHFGDGTRLSIL.

This rearrangement joins TRBV5-1 to TRBJ2-7, with TRBD1 matching 9 bases. The ends lost 4 bases at V and 7 bases at J; junction bases unmatched: 9. This CDR3 has 14 amino acids. Germline lookup yields CDR1 SGHRS and CDR2 YFSETQ. The CDR3 here is CASSVVGQGLEQYF. DNA of the CDR3: TGCGCCAGCAGCGTTGTGGGACAGGGTTTGGAGCAGTACTTC.

The chain uses TRBV6-5 and TRBJ1-2; 7 positions agree with TRBD1. Germline V gene data show CDR1 as MNHEY and CDR2 as SVGAGI. The CDR3 is 13 residues long. V was clipped by 5 bases and J by 4 bases; unmatched bases: 4. The CDR3 DNA sequence: TGTGCCAGCAGTCGAGGACAGGCCTATGGCTACACCTTC. Protein product: CASSRGQAYGYTF.

This clone has more than one count but fewer than ten. The chain joins TRBV6-1 to TRBJ2-7; possible D gene TRBD1, 6 bases. This CDR3 region has 14 residues. Germline V gene sequence: CDR1 MNHNS, CDR2 SASEGT. V dropped 7 bases and J dropped 1 base, with 14 bases sitting between them. Written as DNA, the CDR3 is TGTGCCAGCACCGATTACAGGGAGTCCTACGAGCAGTACTTC. Its translation is CASTDYRESYEQYF.

In this sample, this clone turned up a few times. The CDR3 DNA follows: TGCGCCAGCAGCCAAACCGGGACACCGAACACTGAAGCTTTCTTT. Translated: CASSQTGTPNTEAFF. The rearrangement uses TRBV4-1 and TRBJ1-1; tentative D call: TRBD1 (6 bases). The germline CDR1 and CDR2 sequences are MGHRA and YSYEKL. The CDR3 runs 15 residues. The V end was cut by 2 bases, the J end by 1 base, with 11 bases between.

The table lists this clone with a few counts. The V call is TRBV30, the J call TRBJ1-1, with D possibly matching TRBD1 (5 bases). The germline V gene encodes CDR1 GTSNPN and CDR2 SVGIG (reference sequence). The CDR3 is made up of 14 amino acids. Trimming took off 0 bases at V and 5 bases at J, with 13 bases between the two ends. This chain's CDR3 is CAWSVGGSGTEAFF. CDR3 nucleotide sequence: TGTGCCTGGAGTGTTGGGGGGTCGGGGACTGAAGCTTTCTTT. Based on the CDR3 plus reference TRBV30 and TRBJ1-1, the full variable domain is SQTIHQWPATLVQPVGSPLSLECTVEGTSNPNLYWYRQAAGRGLQLLFYSVGIGQISSEVPQNLSASRPQDRQFILSSKKLLLSDSGFYLCAWSVGGSGTEAFFGQGTRLTVV.

In this sample, this clone turned up a few times. The V and J genes are TRBV2 and TRBJ2-3; 7 bases fit TRBD2. V was clipped by 2 bases and J by 5 bases; unmatched bases: 7. Germline CDR1 is SNHLY and CDR2 is FYNNEI. The CDR3 runs 15 residues. CDR3 sequence reads: CASSERAPGGDTQYF. The CDR3 DNA reads as TGTGCCAGCAGTGAAAGGGCCCCGGGGGGAGATACGCAGTATTTT. The variable domain in full, with the rest retrieved from reference TRBV2 and TRBJ2-3, is EPEVTQTPSHQVTQMGQEVILRCVPISNHLYFYWYRQILGQKVEFLVSFYNNEISEKSEIFDDQFSVERPDGSNFTLKIRSTKLEDSAMYFCASSERAPGGDTQYFGPGTRLTVL.

The chain combines TRBV2 with TRBJ2-2, with 11 nucleotides matching TRBD2. Trimming at V came to 3 bases and at J to 1 base, leaving 4 bases not matched to a gene. Germline loops: CDR1 SNHLY, CDR2 FYNNEI. This CDR3 contains 17 residues. The CDR3 nucleotides are TGTGCCAGCAGTGAGTCTGGGACTAGCGGGAACACCGGGGAGCTGTTTTTT. This gives the protein CASSESGTSGNTGELFF.

V usage is TRBV28 and J usage is TRBJ2-7; possible D gene TRBD2, 6 bases. V lost 4 bases, J lost 2 bases, and 6 bases lay in between. Germline V lookup: CDR1 MDHEN, CDR2 SYDVKM. This CDR3 has 12 amino acids. Here the CDR3 reads CASSWGAYEQYF. The CDR3 region has the DNA TGTGCCAGCAGTTGGGGGGCCTACGAGCAGTACTTC.

This clone has a handful of counts. The chain has TRBV6-1 and TRBJ1-1; no clear D gene. The germline V and J ends were trimmed by 4 bases and 2 bases, with 8 bases remaining between them. The CDR3 sequence is 13 residues long. CDR1 and CDR2 from the germline V gene are MNHNS and SASEGT. The CDR3 sequence is CASSGQVNTEAFF. For the CDR3, the DNA is TGTGCCAGCAGTGGGCAGGTCAACACTGAAGCTTTCTTT.